The 10 T cell receptor beta chains below come from one sample, sequenced in a study of shared clonotypes between healthy human individuals. Sequencing was performed with immunoSEQ multiplex PCR; in TCRdb, only in-frame clones are kept and a portion is missing. The sample shows 2.3 million or so clones, 80% to 95% of them seen only once. Specimen: naive CD4+ T cells from PBMCs. Regarding subset: CD45RA+ positively selected. The receptors shown here come from a man younger than 30 in good health. Some clones in this sample may be carry-over from other donors' samples.

The count of this clone is one. V and J are TRBV7-9 and TRBJ1-5; TRBD1 matches 10 bases. CDR1 SEHNR and CDR2 FQNEAQ come from the germline V gene (reference sequence). Trimming removed 4 bases from V and 1 base from J; junction bases left unmatched: 7. The CDR3 contains 17 residues. Written as DNA, the CDR3 is TGTGCCAGCAGCTGGGGACAGGGGAGGTGGAGCAATCAGCCCCAGCATTTT. Translating gives CASSWGQGRWSNQPQHF.

This chain uses TRBV5-1 with TRBJ2-3, with D unresolved. Trimming removed 0 bases at V and 5 bases at J, with 10 bases between. This CDR3 is built from 14 residues. Germline lookup yields CDR1 SGHRS and CDR2 YFSETQ. This CDR3 reads CASSLEGWGDTQYF. CDR3 nucleotides: TGCGCCAGCAGCTTGGAGGGTTGGGGAGATACGCAGTATTTT.

The V and J genes are TRBV28 and TRBJ1-1; 9 nucleotides line up with TRBD1. Germline CDR1 reads MDHEN; CDR2 reads SYDVKM. The CDR3 covers 16 residues. Germline trimming cut 3 bases from V and 0 bases from J; bases unmatched to any gene: 5. The CDR3 protein is CASSFRDRVMNTEAFF. The CDR3 coding sequence is TGTGCCAGCAGTTTTAGGGACAGGGTTATGAACACTGAAGCTTTCTTT. Supplemented by reference TRBV28 and TRBJ1-1, the full variable domain reads DVKVTQSSRYLVKRTGEKVFLECVQDMDHENMFWYRQDPGLGLRLIYFSYDVKMKEKGDIPEGYSVSREKKERFSLILESASTNQTSMYLCASSFRDRVMNTEAFFGQGTRLTVV.

The V and J genes are TRBV2 and TRBJ1-4; unclear D gene. The V gene's germline CDR1 is SNHLY and CDR2 FYNNEI. CDR3 length: 14 amino acids. V lost 10 bases, J lost 3 bases, and 15 bases lay in between. CDR3 loop: CATHRDGANEKLFF. CDR3 sequence (DNA): TGTGCCACCCATCGAGACGGGGCTAATGAAAAACTGTTTTTT.

The chain employs TRBV19 and TRBJ2-1; a weak D match, TRBD2 (5 bases). Trimming removed 6 bases from V and 0 bases from J, with 24 bases in between. Germline lookup yields CDR1 LNHDA and CDR2 SQIVND (reference sequence). CDR3 length: 19 amino acids. CDR3 in DNA: TGTGCCAGTAGCCAATTCGGGGTGAGCGGCACACCCTCCTACAATGAGCAGTTCTTC. This encodes CASSQFGVSGTPSYNEQFF.

The chain links TRBV4-3 to TRBJ2-1, with TRBD2 matching 8 bases. The CDR3 has 19 amino acids. Germline trimming cut 0 bases from V and 1 base from J; bases unmatched to any gene: 11. Germline CDR1 reads LGHNA; CDR2 reads YSLEER. CDR3 sequence reads: CASSQDFDWGGRSYNEQFF. The DNA for the CDR3 is TGCGCCAGCAGCCAAGATTTTGATTGGGGCGGGAGGTCCTACAATGAGCAGTTCTTC.

J is TRBJ1-1 and V is TRBV11-2, with unresolved D. Trimming removed 0 bases at V and 4 bases at J, with 15 bases between. Germline CDR1 reads SGHAT; CDR2 reads FQNNGV. The length of the CDR3 is 16 residues. The CDR3 is CASSLEGWREGTEAFF. The CDR3 DNA is TGTGCCAGCAGCTTAGAGGGTTGGCGGGAGGGCACTGAAGCTTTCTTT.

The rearrangement links TRBV5-1 to TRBJ2-2, with D perhaps matching TRBD1 or TRBD2 (5 bases each). This CDR3 is 16 amino acids long. Germline V gene sequence: CDR1 SGHRS, CDR2 YFSETQ. Trimming left V 4 bases short and J 0 bases short, with 13 bases between. CDR3: CASSLRDLANTGELFF. CDR3 bases: TGCGCCAGCAGCCTCCGGGACCTCGCGAACACCGGGGAGCTGTTTTTT.

The chain uses TRBV6-1 and TRBJ2-3; 12 nucleotides line up with TRBD2. Germline V gives CDR1 MNHNS, CDR2 SASEGT. CDR3 size: 15 residues. The junction had 9 bases not matched to a gene; V was cut back by 7 bases and J by 7 bases. The chain's CDR3 is CASNRLAGEVNTQYF. DNA of the CDR3: TGTGCCAGCAACAGACTAGCGGGAGAGGTAAATACGCAGTATTTT.

On this clone: Additional DNA sequences in this sample encode the identical CDR3. The rearrangement uses TRBV11-2 and TRBJ2-7; the D is unclear. Germline loops: CDR1 SGHAT, CDR2 FQNNGV. The V gene lost 5 bases and the J gene lost 2 bases, with 4 bases spanning the gap. The CDR3 totals 11 residues. The CDR3 sequence: CASSLAYEQYF. Here the CDR3 DNA reads TGTGCCAGCAGCCTTGCCTACGAGCAGTACTTC.